This T cell receptor beta chain emerged from a study of T cell changes during pregnancy in multiple sclerosis. Method: immunoSEQ multiplex PCR; TCRdb's copy keeps in-frame clones and lacks some. The sample has around 130,000 clones, 90% to 96% seen once. CDR1 is SGHRS, CDR2 YFSETQ, per germline. Trimming at V came to 2 bases and at J to 2 bases, leaving 6 bases not matched to a gene. The CDR3 length is 15 residues. The receptor's source is a female donor with multiple sclerosis, enrolled in a pregnancy study. V usage is TRBV5-1 and J usage is TRBJ2-7; 8 bases align to TRBD2. The specimen comprised peripheral blood, sampled after pregnancy. Written as DNA, the CDR3 is TGCGCCAGCAGCTTTTCGGGACTAGGCACCTACGAGCAGTACTTC. Its protein is CASSFSGLGTYEQYF.